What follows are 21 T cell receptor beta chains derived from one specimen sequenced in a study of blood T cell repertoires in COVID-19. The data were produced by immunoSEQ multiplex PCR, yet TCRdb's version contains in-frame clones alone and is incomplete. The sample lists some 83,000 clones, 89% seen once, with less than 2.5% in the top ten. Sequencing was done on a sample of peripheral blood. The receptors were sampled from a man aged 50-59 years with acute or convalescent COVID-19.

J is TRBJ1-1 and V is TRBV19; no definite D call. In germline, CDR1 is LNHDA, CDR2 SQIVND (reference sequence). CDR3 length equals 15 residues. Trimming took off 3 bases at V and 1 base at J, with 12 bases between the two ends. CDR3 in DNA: TGTGCCAGTAGTATGTTAAACAGACCGAACACTGAAGCTTTCTTT. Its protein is CASSMLNRPNTEAFF.

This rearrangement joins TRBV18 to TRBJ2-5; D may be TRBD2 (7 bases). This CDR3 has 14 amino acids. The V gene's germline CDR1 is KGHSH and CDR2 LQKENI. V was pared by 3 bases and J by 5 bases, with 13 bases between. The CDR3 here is CASSPGGRTETQYF. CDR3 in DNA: TGTGCCAGCTCACCGGGGGGGCGCACGGAGACCCAGTACTTC. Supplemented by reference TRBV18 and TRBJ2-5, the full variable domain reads NAGVMQNPRHLVRRRGQEARLRCSPMKGHSHVYWYRQLPEEGLKFMVYLQKENIIDESGMPKERFSAEFPKEGPSILRIQQVVRGDSAAYFCASSPGGRTETQYFGPGTRLLVL.

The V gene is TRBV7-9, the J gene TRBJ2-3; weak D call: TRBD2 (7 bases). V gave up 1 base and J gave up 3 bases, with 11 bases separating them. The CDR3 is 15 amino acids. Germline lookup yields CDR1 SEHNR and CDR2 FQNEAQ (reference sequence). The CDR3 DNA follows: TGTGCCAGCAGCTTAGTGGGGGGGGCAACAGATACGCAGTATTTT. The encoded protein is CASSLVGGATDTQYF.

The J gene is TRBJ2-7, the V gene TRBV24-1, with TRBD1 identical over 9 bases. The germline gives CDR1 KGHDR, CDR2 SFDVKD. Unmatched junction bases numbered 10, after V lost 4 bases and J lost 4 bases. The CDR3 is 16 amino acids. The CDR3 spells CATSEPRQGGRYEQYV. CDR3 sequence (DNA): TGTGCCACCAGTGAACCACGACAGGGGGGAAGGTACGAGCAGTACGTC.

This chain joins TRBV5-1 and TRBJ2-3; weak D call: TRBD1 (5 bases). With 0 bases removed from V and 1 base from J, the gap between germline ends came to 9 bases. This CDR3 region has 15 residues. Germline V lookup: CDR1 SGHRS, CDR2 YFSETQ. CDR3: CASSLEGARTDTQYF. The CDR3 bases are TGCGCCAGCAGCTTGGAAGGGGCCCGCACAGATACGCAGTATTTT.

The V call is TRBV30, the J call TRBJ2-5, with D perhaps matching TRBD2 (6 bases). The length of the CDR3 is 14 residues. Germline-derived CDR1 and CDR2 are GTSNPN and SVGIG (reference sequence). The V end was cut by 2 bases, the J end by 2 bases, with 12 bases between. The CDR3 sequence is CAWSRGAGQETQYF. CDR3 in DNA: TGTGCCTGGAGTAGAGGGGCGGGACAAGAGACCCAGTACTTC.

The CDR3 spells CASSDAGRSGELFF. The CDR3 region has the DNA TGTGCCAGCAGTGATGCAGGGAGGAGCGGGGAGCTGTTTTTT. The chain combines TRBV6-1 with TRBJ2-2; TRBD2 might be the D (6 bases). Germline V lookup: CDR1 MNHNS, CDR2 SASEGT. The CDR3 is made up of 14 amino acids. The ends were cut back, 3 bases at V and 7 bases at J, with 12 bases in the middle.

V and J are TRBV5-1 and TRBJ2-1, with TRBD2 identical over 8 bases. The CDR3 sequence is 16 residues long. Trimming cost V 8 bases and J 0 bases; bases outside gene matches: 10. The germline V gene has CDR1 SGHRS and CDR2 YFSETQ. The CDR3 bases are TGCGCCAGTGAGCGCGGCGGGAGGAGCTCCTACAATGAGCAGTTCTTC. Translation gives CASERGGRSSYNEQFF.

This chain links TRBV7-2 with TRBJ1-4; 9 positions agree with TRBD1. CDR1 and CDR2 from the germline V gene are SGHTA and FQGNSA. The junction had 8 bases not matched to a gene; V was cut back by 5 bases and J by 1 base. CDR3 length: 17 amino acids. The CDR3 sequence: CASSPTGGGRTNEKLFF. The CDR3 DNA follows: TGTGCCAGCAGCCCAACAGGGGGCGGGCGAACTAATGAAAAACTGTTTTTT.

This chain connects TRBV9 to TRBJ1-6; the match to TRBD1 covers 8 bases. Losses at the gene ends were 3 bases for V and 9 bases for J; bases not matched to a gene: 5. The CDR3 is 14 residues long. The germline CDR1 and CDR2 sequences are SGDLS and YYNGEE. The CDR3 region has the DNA TGTGCCAGCAGCGAAGACAGGGGTGCTTCACCCCTCCACTTT. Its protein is CASSEDRGASPLHF.

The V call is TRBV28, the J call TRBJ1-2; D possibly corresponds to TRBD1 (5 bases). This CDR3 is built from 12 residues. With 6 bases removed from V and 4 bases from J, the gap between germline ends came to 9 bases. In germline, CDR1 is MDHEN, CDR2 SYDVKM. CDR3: CASRTTGYGYTF. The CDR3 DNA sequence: TGTGCCAGCAGAACCACAGGCTATGGCTACACCTTC.

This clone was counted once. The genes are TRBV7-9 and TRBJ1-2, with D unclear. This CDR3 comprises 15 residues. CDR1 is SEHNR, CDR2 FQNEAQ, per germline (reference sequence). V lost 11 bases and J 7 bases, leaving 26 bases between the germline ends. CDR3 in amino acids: CAVGEGGPAEGGYTF. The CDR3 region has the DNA TGTGCCGTAGGAGAGGGCGGGCCCGCGGAGGGTGGCTACACCTTC.

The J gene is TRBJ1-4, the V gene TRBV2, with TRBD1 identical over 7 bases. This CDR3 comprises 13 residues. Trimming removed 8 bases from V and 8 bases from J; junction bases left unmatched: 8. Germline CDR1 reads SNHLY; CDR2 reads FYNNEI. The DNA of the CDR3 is TGTGCCAGCGGGGTGCAGGGGGAAGAAAAACTGTTTTTT. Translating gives CASGVQGEEKLFF. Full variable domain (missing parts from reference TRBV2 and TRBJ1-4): EPEVTQTPSHQVTQMGQEVILRCVPISNHLYFYWYRQILGQKVEFLVSFYNNEISEKSEIFDDQFSVERPDGSNFTLKIRSTKLEDSAMYFCASGVQGEEKLFFGSGTQLSVL.

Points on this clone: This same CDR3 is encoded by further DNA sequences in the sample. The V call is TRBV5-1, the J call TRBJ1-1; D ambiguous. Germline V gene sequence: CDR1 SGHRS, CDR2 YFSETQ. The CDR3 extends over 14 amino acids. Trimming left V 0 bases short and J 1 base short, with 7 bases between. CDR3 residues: CASSLVAGNTEAFF. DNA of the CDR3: TGCGCCAGCAGCTTGGTAGCGGGGAACACTGAAGCTTTCTTT.

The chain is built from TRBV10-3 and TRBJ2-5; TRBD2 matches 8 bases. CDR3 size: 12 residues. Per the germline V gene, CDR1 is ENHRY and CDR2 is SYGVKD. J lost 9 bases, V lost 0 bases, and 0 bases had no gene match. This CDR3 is CAISESRGAQYF. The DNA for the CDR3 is TGTGCCATCAGTGAGTCGCGGGGGGCCCAGTACTTC.

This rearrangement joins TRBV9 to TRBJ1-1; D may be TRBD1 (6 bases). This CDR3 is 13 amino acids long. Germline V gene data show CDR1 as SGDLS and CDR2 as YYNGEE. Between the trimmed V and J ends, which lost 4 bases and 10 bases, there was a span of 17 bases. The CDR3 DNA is TGTGCCAGCAGCCTAGAGGCAGGGGAGGGAGCTTTCTTT. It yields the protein CASSLEAGEGAFF.

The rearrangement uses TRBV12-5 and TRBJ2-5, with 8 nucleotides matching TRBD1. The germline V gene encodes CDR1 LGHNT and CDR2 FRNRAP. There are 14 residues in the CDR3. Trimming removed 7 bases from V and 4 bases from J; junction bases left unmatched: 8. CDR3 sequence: CASASGRGPETQYF. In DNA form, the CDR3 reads TGTGCTAGTGCCTCGGGCAGGGGGCCAGAGACCCAGTACTTC.

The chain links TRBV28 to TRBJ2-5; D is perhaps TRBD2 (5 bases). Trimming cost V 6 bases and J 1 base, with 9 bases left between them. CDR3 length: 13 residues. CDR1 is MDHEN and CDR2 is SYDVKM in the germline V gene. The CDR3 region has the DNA TGTGCCAGCAGACCAAGCGGCCAAGAGACCCAGTACTTC. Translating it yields CASRPSGQETQYF. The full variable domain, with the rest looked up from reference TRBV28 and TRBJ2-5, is DVKVTQSSRYLVKRTGEKVFLECVQDMDHENMFWYRQDPGLGLRLIYFSYDVKMKEKGDIPEGYSVSREKKERFSLILESASTNQTSMYLCASRPSGQETQYFGPGTRLLVL.

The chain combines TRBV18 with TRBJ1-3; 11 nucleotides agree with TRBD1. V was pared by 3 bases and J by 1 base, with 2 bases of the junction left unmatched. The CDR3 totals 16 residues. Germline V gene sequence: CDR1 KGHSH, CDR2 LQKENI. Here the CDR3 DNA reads TGTGCCAGCTCACCTGGGACAGGGGGTTCTGGAAACACCATATATTTT. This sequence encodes CASSPGTGGSGNTIYF.

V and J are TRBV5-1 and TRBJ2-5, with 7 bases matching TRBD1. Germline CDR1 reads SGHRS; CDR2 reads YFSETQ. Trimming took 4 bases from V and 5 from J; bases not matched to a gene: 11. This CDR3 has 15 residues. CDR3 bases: TGCGCCAGCAGCACGGAACTCAACAGGGGTGAGACCCAGTACTTC. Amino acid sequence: CASSTELNRGETQYF. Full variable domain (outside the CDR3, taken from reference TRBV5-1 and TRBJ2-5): KAGVTQTPRYLIKTRGQQVTLSCSPISGHRSVSWYQQTPGQGLQFLFEYFSETQRNKGNFPGRFSGRQFSNSRSEMNVSTLELGDSALYLCASSTELNRGETQYFGPGTRLLVL.

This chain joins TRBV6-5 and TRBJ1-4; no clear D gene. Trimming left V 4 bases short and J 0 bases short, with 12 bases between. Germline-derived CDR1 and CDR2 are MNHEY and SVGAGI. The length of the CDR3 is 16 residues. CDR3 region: CASSSGVGSTNEKLFF. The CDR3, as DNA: TGTGCCAGCAGTTCCGGGGTAGGATCAACTAATGAAAAACTGTTTTTT.